A selection of T cell receptor beta chains follows, all from one sample in a study of T cells after yellow fever vaccination. TCRdb re-called the 5' RACE reads through MiXCR, storing one row per CDR3 protein. Of about 140,000 distinct CDR3 sequences detected, about 6.2% appear once; the ten largest clones hold under 0.8%. The sample consisted of CD4+ T cells sorted from PBMCs, taken 10 days after the yellow fever booster vaccination. These TCRs come from a man aged 25 to 40 who received the YFV17D yellow fever vaccine. Each CDR3 is given without its conserved first and last residue. The order of the fields is V gene, CDR3 length, J gene, clone size, CDR3 protein. Clone sizes are given selectively: once, few, many, or a class where the clone is expanded.

TRBV25-1	14	TRBJ2-1	many	ASSEPMGSSYNEQF
TRBV19	12	TRBJ1-1	NA	ASSLGTGETEAF
TRBV7-9	11	TRBJ1-1	few	ASSFTPNTEAF
TRBV5-6	12	TRBJ1-4	NA	ASSIRDRVEKLF
TRBV6-5	10	TRBJ1-2	NA	ASSGDRAGYT
TRBV7-2	11	TRBJ1-2	NA	ASSPDPGAGYT
TRBV6-5	11	TRBJ1-6	many	ASRPRQNSPLH
TRBV30	12	TRBJ2-1	many	AWSRGTSRDEQF
TRBV4-3	15	TRBJ2-1	many	ASSPYRGVKSYNEQF
TRBV20-1	14	TRBJ1-2	NA	SARDMGARGGYGYT
TRBV6-6	11	TRBJ2-1	many	ASSVPGLYEQF
TRBV11-2	14	TRBJ2-5	many	ASSQSQGGGLETQY
TRBV28	13	TRBJ2-5	many	ASSLPWDGKETQY
TRBV7-9	14	TRBJ2-7	many	ASSLKVAGVIREQY
TRBV11-2	14	TRBJ2-1	many	ASSHQAGGGFGEQF
TRBV12-3/TRBV12-4	11	TRBJ1-1	many	ASSEQLNTEAF
TRBV20-1	15	TRBJ1-3	many	SARAGIGENIGNTIY